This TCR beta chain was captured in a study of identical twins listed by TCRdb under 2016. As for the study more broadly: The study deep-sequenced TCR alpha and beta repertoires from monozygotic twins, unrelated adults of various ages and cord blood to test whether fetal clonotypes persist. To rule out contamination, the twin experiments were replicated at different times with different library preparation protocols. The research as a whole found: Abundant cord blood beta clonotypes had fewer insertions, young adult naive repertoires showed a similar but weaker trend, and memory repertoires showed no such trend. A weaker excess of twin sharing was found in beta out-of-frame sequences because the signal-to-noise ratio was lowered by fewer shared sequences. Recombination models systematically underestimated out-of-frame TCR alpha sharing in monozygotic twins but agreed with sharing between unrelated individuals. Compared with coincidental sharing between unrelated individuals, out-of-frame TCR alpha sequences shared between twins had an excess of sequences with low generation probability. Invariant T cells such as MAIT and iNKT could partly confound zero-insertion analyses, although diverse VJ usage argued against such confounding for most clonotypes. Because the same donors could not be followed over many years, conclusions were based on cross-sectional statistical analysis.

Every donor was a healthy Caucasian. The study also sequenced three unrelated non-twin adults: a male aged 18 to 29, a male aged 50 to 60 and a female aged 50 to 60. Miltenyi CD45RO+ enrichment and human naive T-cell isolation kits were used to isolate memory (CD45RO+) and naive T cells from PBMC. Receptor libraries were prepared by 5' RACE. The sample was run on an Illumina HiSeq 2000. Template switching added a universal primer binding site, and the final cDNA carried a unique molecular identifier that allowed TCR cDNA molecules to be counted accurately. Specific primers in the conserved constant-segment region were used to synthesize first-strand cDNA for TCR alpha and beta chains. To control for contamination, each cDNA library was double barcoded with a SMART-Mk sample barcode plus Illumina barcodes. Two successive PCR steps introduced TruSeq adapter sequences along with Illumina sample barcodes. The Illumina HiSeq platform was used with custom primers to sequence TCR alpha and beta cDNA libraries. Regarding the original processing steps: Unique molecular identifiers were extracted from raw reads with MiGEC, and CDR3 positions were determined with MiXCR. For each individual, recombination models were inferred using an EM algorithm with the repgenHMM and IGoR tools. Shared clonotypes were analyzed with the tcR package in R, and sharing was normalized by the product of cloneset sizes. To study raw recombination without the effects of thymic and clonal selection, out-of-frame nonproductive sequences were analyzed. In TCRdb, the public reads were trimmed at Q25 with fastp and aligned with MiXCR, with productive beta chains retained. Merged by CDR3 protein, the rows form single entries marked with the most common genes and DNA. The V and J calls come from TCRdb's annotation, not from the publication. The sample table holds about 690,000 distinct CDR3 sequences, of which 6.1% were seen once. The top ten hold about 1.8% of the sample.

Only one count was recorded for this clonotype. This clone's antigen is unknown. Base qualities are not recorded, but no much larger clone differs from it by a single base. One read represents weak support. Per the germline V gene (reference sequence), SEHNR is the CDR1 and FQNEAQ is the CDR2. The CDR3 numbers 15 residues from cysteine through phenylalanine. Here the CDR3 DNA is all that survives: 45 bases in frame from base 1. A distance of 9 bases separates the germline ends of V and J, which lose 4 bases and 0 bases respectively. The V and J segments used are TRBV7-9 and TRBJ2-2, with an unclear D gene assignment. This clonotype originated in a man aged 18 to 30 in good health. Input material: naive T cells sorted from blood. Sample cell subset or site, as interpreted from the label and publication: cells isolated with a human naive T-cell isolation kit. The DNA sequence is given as TGTGCCAGCAGCTCCCTCAGCCCGAACACCGGGGAGCTGTTTTTT. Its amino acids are CASSSLSPNTGELFF.